Sequencing of this T cell receptor beta chain was carried out in a study of T cell responses to AZD1222 COVID-19 vaccine. In this sample, this clone turned up once. Sequencing was performed with immunoSEQ multiplex PCR; in TCRdb, only in-frame clones are kept and a portion is missing. The profile shows approximately 150,000 clones, 75% to 90% of them singletons. The ends were cut back, 5 bases at V and 4 bases at J, with 11 bases in the middle. This CDR3 contains 14 residues. Per the germline V gene, CDR1 is MDHEN and CDR2 is SYDVKM. The chain couples TRBV28 to TRBJ2-2; the D gene is possibly TRBD1 (5 bases). The sequence came from an adult in good health. Sequencing used peripheral blood, obtained on day 0 of AZD1222 vaccination. The CDR3 reads CASSVDRLTGELFF. The CDR3 DNA follows: TGTGCCAGCAGTGTCGACAGACTCACCGGGGAGCTGTTTTTT.